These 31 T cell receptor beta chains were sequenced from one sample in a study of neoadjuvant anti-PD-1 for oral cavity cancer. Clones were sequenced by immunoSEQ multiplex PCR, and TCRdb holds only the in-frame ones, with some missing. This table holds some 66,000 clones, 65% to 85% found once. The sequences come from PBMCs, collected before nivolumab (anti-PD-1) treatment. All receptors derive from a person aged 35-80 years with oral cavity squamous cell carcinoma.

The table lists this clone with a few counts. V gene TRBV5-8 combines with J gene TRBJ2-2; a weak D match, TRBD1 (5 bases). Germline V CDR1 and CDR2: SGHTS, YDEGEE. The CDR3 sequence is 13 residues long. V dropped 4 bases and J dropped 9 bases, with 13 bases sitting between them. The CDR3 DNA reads TGTGCCAGCAGCCCTGGCACAGGAAGGGAGCTGTTTTTT. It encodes CASSPGTGRELFF.

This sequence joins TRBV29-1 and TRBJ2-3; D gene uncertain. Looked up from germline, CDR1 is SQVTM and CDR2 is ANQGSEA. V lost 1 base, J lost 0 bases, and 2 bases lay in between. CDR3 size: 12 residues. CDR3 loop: CSVEGSTDTQYF. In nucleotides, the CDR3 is TGCAGCGTTGAAGGGAGCACAGATACGCAGTATTTT.

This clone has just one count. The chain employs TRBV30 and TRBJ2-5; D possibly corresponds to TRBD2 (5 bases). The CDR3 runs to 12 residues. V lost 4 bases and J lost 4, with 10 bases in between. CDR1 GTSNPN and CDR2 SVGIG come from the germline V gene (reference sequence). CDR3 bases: TGTGCCTGGAACGGGATCGGAGAGACCCAGTACTTC. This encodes CAWNGIGETQYF.

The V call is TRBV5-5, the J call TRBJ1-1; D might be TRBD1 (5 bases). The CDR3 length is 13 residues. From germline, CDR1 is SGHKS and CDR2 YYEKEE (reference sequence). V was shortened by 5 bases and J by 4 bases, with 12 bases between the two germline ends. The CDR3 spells CASRPPGGTEAFF. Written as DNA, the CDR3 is TGTGCCAGCAGACCCCCGGGGGGCACTGAAGCTTTCTTT.

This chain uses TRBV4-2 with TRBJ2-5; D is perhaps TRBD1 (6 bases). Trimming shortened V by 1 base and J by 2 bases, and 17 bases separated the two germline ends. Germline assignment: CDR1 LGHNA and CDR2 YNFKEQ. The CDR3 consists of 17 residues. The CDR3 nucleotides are TGTGCCAGCAGCCAAGGACCCACAGGGAGCGGACAAGAGACCCAGTACTTC. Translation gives CASSQGPTGSGQETQYF.

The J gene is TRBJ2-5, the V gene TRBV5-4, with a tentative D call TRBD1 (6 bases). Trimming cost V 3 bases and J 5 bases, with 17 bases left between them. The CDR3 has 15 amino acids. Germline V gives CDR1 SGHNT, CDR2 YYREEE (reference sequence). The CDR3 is CASSSWQGSLETQYF. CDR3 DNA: TGTGCCAGCAGCTCGTGGCAGGGGAGTCTCGAGACCCAGTACTTC.

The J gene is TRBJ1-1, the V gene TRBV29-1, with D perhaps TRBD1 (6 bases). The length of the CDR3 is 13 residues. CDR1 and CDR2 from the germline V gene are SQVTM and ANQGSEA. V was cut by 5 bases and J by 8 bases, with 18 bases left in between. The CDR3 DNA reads TGCAGCGTTCGCCAATCTAGGGGGACAGAAGCTTTCTTT. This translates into CSVRQSRGTEAFF.

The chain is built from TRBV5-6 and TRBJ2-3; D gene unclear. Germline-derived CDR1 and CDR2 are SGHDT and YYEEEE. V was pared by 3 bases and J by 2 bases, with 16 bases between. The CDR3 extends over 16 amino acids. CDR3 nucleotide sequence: TGTGCCAGCAGCTATCCCGCGAGGATTCTCACAGATACGCAGTATTTT. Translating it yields CASSYPARILTDTQYF.

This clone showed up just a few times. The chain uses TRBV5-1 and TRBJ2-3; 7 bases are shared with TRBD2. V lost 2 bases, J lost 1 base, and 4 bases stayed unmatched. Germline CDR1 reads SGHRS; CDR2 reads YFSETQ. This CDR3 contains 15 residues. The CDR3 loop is CASSFKSGGTDTQYF. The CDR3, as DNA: TGCGCCAGCAGCTTTAAAAGCGGGGGCACAGATACGCAGTATTTT.

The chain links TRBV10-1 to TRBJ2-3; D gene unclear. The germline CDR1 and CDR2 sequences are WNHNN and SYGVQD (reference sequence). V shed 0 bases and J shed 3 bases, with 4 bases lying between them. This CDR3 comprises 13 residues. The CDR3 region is CASSESETDTQYF. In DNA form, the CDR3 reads TGCGCCAGCAGTGAGTCAGAGACAGATACGCAGTATTTT.

The CDR3 DNA sequence: TGTGCCAGCAGAATACCGGGACTAGCGGGAGTCGAGCAGTACTTC. It is translated as CASRIPGLAGVEQYF. The chain carries TRBV11-2 and TRBJ2-7, with 14 positions matching TRBD2. The CDR3 contains 15 residues. The V gene end was trimmed by 6 bases and the J gene end by 6 bases; junction bases not matched to a gene: 7. Germline V CDR1 and CDR2: SGHAT, FQNNGV.

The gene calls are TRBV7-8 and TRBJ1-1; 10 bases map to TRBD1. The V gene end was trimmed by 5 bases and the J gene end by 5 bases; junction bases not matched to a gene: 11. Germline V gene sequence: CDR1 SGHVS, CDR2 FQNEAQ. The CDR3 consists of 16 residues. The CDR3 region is CASSRQGALSWTEAFF. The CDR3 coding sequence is TGTGCCAGCAGCCGACAGGGGGCACTGAGTTGGACTGAAGCTTTCTTT.

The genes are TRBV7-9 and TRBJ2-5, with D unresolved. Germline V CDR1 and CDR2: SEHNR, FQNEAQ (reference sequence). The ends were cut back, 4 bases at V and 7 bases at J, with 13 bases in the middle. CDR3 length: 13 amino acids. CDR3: CASSWEGLRTQYF. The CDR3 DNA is TGTGCCAGCAGCTGGGAAGGATTGAGGACCCAGTACTTC.

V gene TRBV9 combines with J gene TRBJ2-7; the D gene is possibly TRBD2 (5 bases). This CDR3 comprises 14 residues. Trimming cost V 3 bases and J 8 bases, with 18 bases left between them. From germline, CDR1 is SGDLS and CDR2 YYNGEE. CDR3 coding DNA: TGTGCCAGCAGCGCCGGGGATAACTCTGGGAAGCAGTACTTC. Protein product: CASSAGDNSGKQYF.

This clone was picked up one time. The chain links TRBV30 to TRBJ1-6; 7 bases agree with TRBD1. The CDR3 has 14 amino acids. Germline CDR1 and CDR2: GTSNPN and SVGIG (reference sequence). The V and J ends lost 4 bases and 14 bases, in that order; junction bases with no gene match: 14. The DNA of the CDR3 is TGTGCCTGGACTCGGTGGCGACAGGGCGGGACCCTCCACTTT. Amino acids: CAWTRWRQGGTLHF.

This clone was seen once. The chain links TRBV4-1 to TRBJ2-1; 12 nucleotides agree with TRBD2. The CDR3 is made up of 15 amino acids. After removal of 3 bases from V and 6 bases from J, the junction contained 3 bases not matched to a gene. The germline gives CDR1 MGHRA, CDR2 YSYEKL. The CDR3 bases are TGCGCCAGCAGCCATCTAGCGGGAGGGGTCAATGAGCAGTTCTTC. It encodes CASSHLAGGVNEQFF.

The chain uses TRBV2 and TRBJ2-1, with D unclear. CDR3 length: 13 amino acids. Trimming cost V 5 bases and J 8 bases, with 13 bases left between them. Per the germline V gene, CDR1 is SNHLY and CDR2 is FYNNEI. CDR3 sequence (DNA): TGTGCCAGCAGTATAGGACGGGCGGATGAGCAGTTCTTC. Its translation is CASSIGRADEQFF.

The CDR3 protein is CASSFWGRAYNEQFF. Written as DNA, the CDR3 is TGTGCCAGCAGTTTTTGGGGGAGGGCCTACAATGAGCAGTTCTTC. The V call is TRBV28, the J call TRBJ2-1; 7 nucleotides align to TRBD2. V was pared by 3 bases and J by 2 bases, with 4 bases of the junction left unmatched. This CDR3 is built from 15 residues. Germline V gives CDR1 MDHEN, CDR2 SYDVKM.

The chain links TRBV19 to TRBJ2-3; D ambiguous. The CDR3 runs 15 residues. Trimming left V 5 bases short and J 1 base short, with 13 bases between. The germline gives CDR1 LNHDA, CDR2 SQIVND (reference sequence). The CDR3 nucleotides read TGTGCCAGTAGTGGCAGGACCTGGCGCACAGATACGCAGTATTTT. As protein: CASSGRTWRTDTQYF.

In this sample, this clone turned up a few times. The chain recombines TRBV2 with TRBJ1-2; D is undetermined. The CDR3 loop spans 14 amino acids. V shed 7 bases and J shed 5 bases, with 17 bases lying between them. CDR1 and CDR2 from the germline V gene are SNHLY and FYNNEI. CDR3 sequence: CASNPLWASYGYTF. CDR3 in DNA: TGTGCCAGCAACCCCCTATGGGCCAGTTATGGCTACACCTTC.

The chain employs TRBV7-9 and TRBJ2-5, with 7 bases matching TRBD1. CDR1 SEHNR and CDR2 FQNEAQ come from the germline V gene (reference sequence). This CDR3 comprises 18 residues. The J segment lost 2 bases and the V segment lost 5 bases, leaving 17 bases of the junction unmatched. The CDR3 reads CASSPSETPGTEQETQYF. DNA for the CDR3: TGTGCCAGCAGCCCATCGGAAACCCCCGGGACAGAACAAGAGACCCAGTACTTC.

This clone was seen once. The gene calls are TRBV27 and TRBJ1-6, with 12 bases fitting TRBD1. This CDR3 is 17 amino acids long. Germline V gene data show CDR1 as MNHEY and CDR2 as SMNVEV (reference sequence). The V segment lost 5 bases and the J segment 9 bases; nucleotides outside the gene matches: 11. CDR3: CASSIPPGQGASSPLHF. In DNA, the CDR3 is TGTGCCAGCAGTATCCCTCCGGGACAGGGGGCAAGTTCACCCCTCCACTTT.

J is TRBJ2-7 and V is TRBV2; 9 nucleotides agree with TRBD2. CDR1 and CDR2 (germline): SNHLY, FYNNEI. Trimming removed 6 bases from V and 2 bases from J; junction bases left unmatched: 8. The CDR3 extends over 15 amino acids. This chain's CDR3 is CASSFSGGTTYEQYF. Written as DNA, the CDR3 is TGTGCCAGCAGCTTTAGCGGGGGCACAACCTACGAGCAGTACTTC.

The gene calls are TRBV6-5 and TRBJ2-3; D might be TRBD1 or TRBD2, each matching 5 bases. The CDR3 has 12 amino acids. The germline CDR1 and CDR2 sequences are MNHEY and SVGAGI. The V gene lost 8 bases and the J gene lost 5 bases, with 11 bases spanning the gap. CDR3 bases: TGTGCCAGCGGGGGACGGGGAGATACGCAGTATTTT. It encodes CASGGRGDTQYF.

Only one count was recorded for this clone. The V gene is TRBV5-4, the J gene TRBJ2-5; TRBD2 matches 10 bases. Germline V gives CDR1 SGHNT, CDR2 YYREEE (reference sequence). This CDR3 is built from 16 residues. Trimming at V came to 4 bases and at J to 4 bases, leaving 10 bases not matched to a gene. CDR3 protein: CASSPDPGLAIETQYF. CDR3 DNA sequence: TGTGCCAGCAGCCCTGATCCGGGACTAGCGATAGAGACCCAGTACTTC.

The CDR3 coding sequence is TGTGCCAGCAGTTACGGGGGACAGGGTGACTACGAGCAGTACTTC. It is translated as CASSYGGQGDYEQYF. The gene calls are TRBV6-5 and TRBJ2-7; 9 nucleotides match TRBD1. Germline assignment: CDR1 MNHEY and CDR2 SVGAGI. The CDR3 sequence is 15 residues long. J was trimmed by 3 bases and V by 2 bases; bases with no gene match: 5.

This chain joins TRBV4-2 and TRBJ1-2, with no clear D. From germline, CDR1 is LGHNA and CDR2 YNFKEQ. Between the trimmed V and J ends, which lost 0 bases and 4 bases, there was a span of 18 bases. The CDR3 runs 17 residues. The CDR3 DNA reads TGTGCCAGCAGCCAAGAGGGATCGGTCCGGGCGGGCTATGGCTACACCTTC. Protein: CASSQEGSVRAGYGYTF.

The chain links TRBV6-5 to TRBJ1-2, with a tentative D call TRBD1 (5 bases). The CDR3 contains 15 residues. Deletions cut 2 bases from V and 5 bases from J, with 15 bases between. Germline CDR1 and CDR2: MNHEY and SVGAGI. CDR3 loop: CASSYIGRVGYGYTF. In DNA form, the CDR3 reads TGTGCCAGCAGTTACATTGGCAGGGTCGGTTATGGCTACACCTTC.

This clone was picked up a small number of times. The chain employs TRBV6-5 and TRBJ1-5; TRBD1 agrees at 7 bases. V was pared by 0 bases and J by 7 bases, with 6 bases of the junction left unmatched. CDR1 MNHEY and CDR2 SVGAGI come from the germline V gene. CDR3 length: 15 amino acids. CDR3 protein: CASSYSKGAKQPQHF. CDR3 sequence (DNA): TGTGCCAGCAGTTACTCGAAGGGGGCCAAGCAGCCCCAGCATTTT.

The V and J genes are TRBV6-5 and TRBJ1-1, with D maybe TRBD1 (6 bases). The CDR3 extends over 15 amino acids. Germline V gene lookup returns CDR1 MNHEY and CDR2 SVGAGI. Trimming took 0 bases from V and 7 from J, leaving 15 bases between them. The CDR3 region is CASSYSRGGIDEAFF. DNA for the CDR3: TGTGCCAGCAGTTACTCGAGAGGGGGAATAGATGAAGCTTTCTTT.

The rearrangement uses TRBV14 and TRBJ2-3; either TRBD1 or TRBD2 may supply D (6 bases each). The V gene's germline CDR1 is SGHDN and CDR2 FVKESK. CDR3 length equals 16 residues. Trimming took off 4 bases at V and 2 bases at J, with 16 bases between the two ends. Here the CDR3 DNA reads TGTGCCAGCAGCCGGACAGCGGGTCATCTCACAGATACGCAGTATTTT. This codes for CASSRTAGHLTDTQYF.